This TCR beta chain was recorded in a study of circulating and synovial CD4+ cells in juvenile arthritis. General study points: Some such blood samples were as oligoclonal as synovium. The pathogenic-like versus bulk T cell difference escaped Vbeta family analysis. Shared-clonotype fractions with synovium likely underestimate full repertoire overlap.

About this clone: Its specificity is not known.

The CDR3 contains 13 residues. Germline V gene lookup returns CDR1 SEHNR and CDR2 FQNEAQ (reference sequence). The repertoire was sequenced with immunoSEQ multiplex PCR; TCRdb's copy has only in-frame clones and lacks some. This table holds around 15,000 clones, around 91% found once. The sequence derives from a human donor with juvenile idiopathic arthritis. Material for sequencing was CD4+ T cells from blood. This rearrangement joins TRBV7-9 to TRBJ2-5; no clear D. The DNA end is more similar to TRBJ2-7, so the J call may be wrong. CDR3: CASSLTVDYEQYF. For the CDR3, the DNA is TGTGCCAGCAGCTTAACAGTGGACTACGAGCAGTACTTC.